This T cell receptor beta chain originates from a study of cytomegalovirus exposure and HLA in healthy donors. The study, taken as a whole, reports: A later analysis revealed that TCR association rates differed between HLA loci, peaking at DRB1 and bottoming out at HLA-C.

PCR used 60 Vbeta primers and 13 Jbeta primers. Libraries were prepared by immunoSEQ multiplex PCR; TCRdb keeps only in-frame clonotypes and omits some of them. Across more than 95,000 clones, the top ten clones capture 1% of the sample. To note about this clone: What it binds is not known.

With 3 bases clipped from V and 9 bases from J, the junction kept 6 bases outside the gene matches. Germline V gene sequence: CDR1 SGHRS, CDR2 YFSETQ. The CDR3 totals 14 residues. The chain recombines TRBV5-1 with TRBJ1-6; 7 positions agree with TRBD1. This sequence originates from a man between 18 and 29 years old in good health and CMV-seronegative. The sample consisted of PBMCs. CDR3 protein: CASSSTGVGSPLHF. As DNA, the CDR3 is TGCGCCAGCAGCTCAACAGGGGTTGGTTCACCCCTCCACTTT.